The T cell receptor beta chain described here comes from a study of CDR3 diversity in severe acne (dated by TCRdb to the late 2010s). Libraries were made using PCR. The listed sequencing device is Illumina HiSeq 2000. In-frame beta chains were kept once TCRdb had trimmed the public reads at Q25 with fastp and called clones with MiXCR. Under each unique CDR3 protein, matching rows form one entry showing the most common genes and DNA. The sample table shows roughly 93,000 distinct CDR3 sequences, and around 50% are seen once. The top ten clones comprise about 9.9% of the sample. This clonotype has at least ten counts. Its antigen is currently not known. The record has no base qualities; no much larger clone is one base away. Per the germline V gene (reference sequence), DFQATT is the CDR1 and SNEGSKA is the CDR2. The CDR3, cysteine through phenylalanine, is 15 amino acids long. The DNA shown is the 45-base CDR3, in frame from base 1. The germline V end is reduced by 5 bases and the J end by 5 bases; junction bases left unmatched: 15.

Sequenced input: blood. The sequence was obtained from a male donor with severe acne vulgaris. The chain joins TRBV20-1 to TRBJ2-7, and 7 bases in between align with TRBD1. The DNA is TGCAGTGCTCATGACGGCACAGGGGTGGGGCACGAGCAGTACTTC. The resulting protein is CSAHDGTGVGHEQYF.